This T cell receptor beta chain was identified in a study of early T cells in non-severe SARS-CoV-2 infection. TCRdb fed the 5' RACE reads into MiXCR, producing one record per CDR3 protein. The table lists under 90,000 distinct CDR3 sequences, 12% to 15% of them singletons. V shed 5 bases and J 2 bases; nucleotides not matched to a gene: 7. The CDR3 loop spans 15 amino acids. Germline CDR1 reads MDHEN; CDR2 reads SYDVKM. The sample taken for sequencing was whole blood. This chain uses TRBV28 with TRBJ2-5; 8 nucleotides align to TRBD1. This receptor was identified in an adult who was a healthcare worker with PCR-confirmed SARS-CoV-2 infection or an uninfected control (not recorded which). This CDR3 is CASSVRQGRQETQYF. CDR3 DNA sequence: TGTGCCAGCAGTGTCCGACAGGGGAGACAAGAGACCCAGTACTTC.